This record covers a single TCR beta chain. These data originate in a study of Ad26.COV2.S vaccination and SARS-CoV-2 variants. Study information: The COV1001 Ad26.COV2.S trial arm included the donor. Participants got Ad26.COV2.S intramuscularly, once or twice 56 days apart.

The junction had 4 bases not matched to a gene; V was cut back by 4 bases and J by 3 bases. This CDR3 has 13 amino acids. Germline CDR1 is SGHTS and CDR2 is YDEGEE. Described treatment: some 20 received Ad26.COV2.S at low or high dose, single or two shots; a few received placebo; per-sample allocation not given. After the first vaccine or placebo injection, samples were drawn on day 63. The donor was a Boston adult aged 18-55 years. The shot given was an Ad26 vector that makes Wuhan-strain SARS-CoV-2 spike. Sequenced by immunoSEQ multiplex PCR; TCRdb stores in-frame clones only, minus some. In the table there are 350,000 to 400,000 clones, 75% to 90% of which are singletons.

This receptor was obtained from a person between 18 and 65 years old who received the Ad26.COV2.S COVID-19 vaccine or a placebo. Sequenced here: peripheral blood, sampled in a trial of Ad26.COV2.S vaccine versus placebo. The gene calls are TRBV5-8 and TRBJ2-7; TRBD1 agrees at 7 bases. CDR3 DNA: TGTGCCAGCAGCCCGGGACAGCACTACGAGCAGTACTTC. Translating it yields CASSPGQHYEQYF.